These 9 T cell receptor beta chains were sequenced from one sample in a study of shared clonotypes between healthy human individuals. Using immunoSEQ multiplex PCR, the repertoire was profiled, and TCRdb retains in-frame clones only, with some absent. Here the sample spans approximately 2.4 million clones, approximately 95% being singletons. Input material: naive CD4+ T cells sorted from blood. Indicated subset: CD45RA+ positively selected. Receptors were obtained from a young man in good health.

The chain carries TRBV5-1 and TRBJ1-3; D may be TRBD1 (5 bases). V was trimmed by 3 bases and J by 4 bases, leaving 14 bases between them. CDR3 length equals 15 residues. Germline V lookup: CDR1 SGHRS, CDR2 YFSETQ. The CDR3 DNA sequence: TGCGCCAGCAGCTCCGGGACTCCCCAAGGAAACACCATATATTTT. It encodes CASSSGTPQGNTIYF. Full variable domain (rest looked up from reference TRBV5-1 and TRBJ1-3): KAGVTQTPRYLIKTRGQQVTLSCSPISGHRSVSWYQQTPGQGLQFLFEYFSETQRNKGNFPGRFSGRQFSNSRSEMNVSTLELGDSALYLCASSSGTPQGNTIYFGEGSWLTVV.

The chain is built from TRBV5-4 and TRBJ1-4; 7 nucleotides align to TRBD1. The germline CDR1 and CDR2 sequences are SGHNT and YYREEE (reference sequence). This CDR3 is built from 14 residues. V lost 3 bases and J lost 5; bases outside the gene matches: 4. Written as DNA, the CDR3 is TGTGCCAGCAGCTCGACAGGGTTAAATGAAAAACTGTTTTTT. It encodes CASSSTGLNEKLFF.

The genes are TRBV29-1 and TRBJ2-3, with unresolved D. V was shortened by 4 bases and J by 4 bases, with 9 bases between the two germline ends. CDR3 length: 12 residues. CDR1 is SQVTM, CDR2 ANQGSEA, per germline. The DNA for the CDR3 is TGCAGCGTTGGGGTTTACGCAGATACGCAGTATTTT. Protein: CSVGVYADTQYF.

V and J are TRBV5-1 and TRBJ2-7, with D maybe TRBD2 (5 bases). CDR3 length equals 13 residues. Trimming removed 4 bases at V and 6 bases at J, with 14 bases between. CDR1 and CDR2 (germline): SGHRS, YFSETQ. The CDR3 here is CASSERTEGEQYF. For the CDR3, the DNA is TGCGCCAGCAGCGAGAGGACCGAGGGCGAGCAGTACTTC.

The V and J genes are TRBV4-3 and TRBJ2-2; no firm D call. The CDR3 is 15 amino acids. CDR1 and CDR2 (germline): LGHNA, YSLEER. Trimming took off 4 bases at V and 0 bases at J, with 9 bases between the two ends. CDR3 nucleotides: TGCGCCAGCAGCCTTTCTACGGCGAACACCGGGGAGCTGTTTTTT. Translated, it gives CASSLSTANTGELFF.

The chain combines TRBV7-2 with TRBJ2-1; D is uncertain. Germline V gives CDR1 SGHTA, CDR2 FQGNSA. V dropped 2 bases and J dropped 0 bases, with 8 bases sitting between them. The CDR3 runs 15 residues. CDR3 bases: TGTGCCAGCAGCTTAATACCTCGCTCCTACAATGAGCAGTTCTTC. This translates into CASSLIPRSYNEQFF.

The rearrangement uses TRBV2 and TRBJ2-7; D gene unclear. CDR1 and CDR2 from the germline V gene are SNHLY and FYNNEI. Trimming stripped 5 bases from V and 2 bases from J, with 7 bases between. This CDR3 comprises 12 residues. CDR3 amino acids: CASSSQTYEQYF. CDR3 sequence (DNA): TGTGCCAGCAGTAGCCAAACCTACGAGCAGTACTTC.

The J gene is TRBJ2-1, the V gene TRBV7-2, with 10 bases aligning to TRBD1. Trimming cost V 2 bases and J 4 bases; bases outside gene matches: 2. The CDR3 spans 15 residues. Germline V gives CDR1 SGHTA, CDR2 FQGNSA. The chain's CDR3 is CASSLWGQGYNEQFF. CDR3 bases: TGTGCCAGCAGCTTATGGGGACAGGGGTACAATGAGCAGTTCTTC.

In DNA, the CDR3 is TGTGCCAGCACCAGGGGGAGGATAACAGGGGATGGCTACACCTTC. This translates into CASTRGRITGDGYTF. The chain joins TRBV6-1 to TRBJ1-2, with 7 bases aligning to TRBD1. With 7 bases clipped from V and 6 bases from J, the junction kept 14 bases outside the gene matches. CDR3 length equals 15 residues. Germline assignment: CDR1 MNHNS and CDR2 SASEGT.